The rows below give T cell receptor beta chains drawn from one sample of a study of T cells in localized non-small cell lung cancer. Sequenced by immunoSEQ multiplex PCR; TCRdb stores in-frame clones only, minus some. The sample lists fewer than 95,000 clones; roughly 90% were seen once. The sample in question was PBMCs, obtained before any cancer treatment. The receptor source for this set is a woman between 35 and 70 years old with stage II squamous cell lung carcinoma. CDR3s include the opening cysteine and the closing phenylalanine or tryptophan. D genes are given only for firm matches.

-	TRBV2	TRBJ1-3	CASSPPGSGNTIYF	TGTGCCAGCAGCCCCCCAGGGTCAGGAAACACCATATATTTT
-	TRBV6-1	TRBJ2-7	CASSDISRAEQYF	TGTGCCAGCAGTGATATAAGCAGGGCCGAGCAGTACTTC
TRBD2	TRBV5-1	TRBJ2-1	CASSWGLAGGISSYNEQFF	TGCGCCAGCAGCTGGGGACTAGCGGGGGGCATTAGCTCCTACAATGAGCAGTTCTTC
TRBD1	TRBV5-1	TRBJ2-7	CASSSDRVTSYEQYF	TGCGCCAGCAGCTCGGACAGGGTAACGTCCTACGAGCAGTACTTC
-	TRBV10-3	TRBJ1-4	CAISESGPSEKLFF	TGTGCCATCAGTGAGTCTGGACCCTCGGAAAAACTGTTTTTT
-	TRBV7-8	TRBJ1-1	CASSLEFIEVEAFF	TGTGCCAGCAGCTTAGAGTTCATAGAGGTTGAAGCTTTCTTT
-	TRBV29-1	TRBJ2-7	CSARLSSYEQYF	TGCAGCGCCAGGCTGAGCTCCTACGAGCAGTACTTC
-	TRBV14	TRBJ2-2	CASSQVRLSTGELFF	TGTGCCAGCAGCCAAGTGAGACTCTCGACCGGGGAGCTGTTTTTT
-	TRBV7-2	TRBJ1-1	CASSPRVNTEAFF	TGTGCCAGCAGCCCTAGGGTCAACACTGAAGCTTTCTTT
TRBD1	TRBV6-5	TRBJ1-2	CASSYSTGAGYTF	TGTGCCAGCAGTTACTCGACAGGGGCGGGCTACACCTTC
-	TRBV2	TRBJ1-1	CASTLTGHNTEAFF	TGTGCCAGCACCCTGACGGGCCACAACACTGAAGCTTTCTTT
-	TRBV14	TRBJ2-3	CASSHVAGAEGDTQYF	TGTGCCAGCAGCCATGTCGCTGGGGCCGAAGGGGATACGCAGTATTTT
TRBD1	TRBV18	TRBJ1-2	CASSPLGTGTGNFGYTF	TGTGCCAGCTCACCGTTGGGAACCGGGACAGGGAATTTCGGCTACACCTTC
-	TRBV25-1	TRBJ1-2	CASKWGGETNYGYTF	TGTGCCAGCAAGTGGGGGGGGGAGACTAACTATGGCTACACCTTC
TRBD2	TRBV15	TRBJ2-7	CATSREASGSYEQYF	TGTGCCACCAGCAGAGAGGCTAGCGGGAGCTACGAGCAGTACTTC
-	TRBV6-6	TRBJ1-4	CASSPRRQKDEKLFF	TGTGCCAGCAGTCCACGAAGACAGAAAGATGAAAAACTGTTTTTT
-	TRBV2	TRBJ1-2	CASSELGGRGDHGYTF	TGTGCCAGCAGTGAGTTAGGGGGGCGCGGAGACCATGGCTACACCTTC
TRBD1	TRBV7-9	TRBJ2-6	CASSSTGGLSGANVLTF	TGTGCCAGCAGCTCTACAGGGGGCCTCTCTGGGGCCAACGTCCTGACTTTC
-	TRBV6-1	TRBJ1-1	CASSESGKIVNTEAFF	TGTGCCAGCAGTGAAAGCGGAAAGATAGTGAACACTGAAGCTTTCTTT
-	TRBV5-1	TRBJ2-3	CASSDRLPGADTQYF	TGCGCCAGCAGCGACAGACTTCCTGGGGCAGATACGCAGTATTTT
-	TRBV30	TRBJ2-3	CAWNLVTGTDTQYF	TGTGCCTGGAATTTAGTCACAGGGACAGATACGCAGTATTTT
-	TRBV29-1	TRBJ2-5	CSVPKVVAGVGETQYF	TGCAGCGTCCCCAAAGTGGTTGCGGGTGTCGGGGAGACCCAGTACTTC
-	TRBV6-5	TRBJ2-7	CASSDSSYEQYF	TGTGCCAGCAGTGACAGCTCGTACGAGCAGTACTTC
-	TRBV7-8	TRBJ2-6	CASRDTGSGANVLTF	TGTGCCAGCAGGGATACAGGCTCGGGGGCCAACGTCCTGACTTTC